This T cell receptor (beta chain) was identified in a study of blood T cell repertoires in COVID-19. In the study overall: Specimens from acute and convalescent COVID-19 originated in the United States, Italy and Spain.

Repertoires were generated with immunoSEQ multiplex PCR, while TCRdb's copy carries only in-frame clones and drops some. The repertoire holds around 360,000 clones, with about 89% as singletons. V was clipped by 2 bases and J by 3 bases; unmatched bases: 5. Per germline, CDR1 MNHEY and CDR2 SVGEGT. The CDR3 length is 18 residues. This rearrangement joins TRBV6-2 or TRBV6-3 to TRBJ2-1; the match to TRBD2 covers 15 bases. This clonotype was sampled from a man aged 35 to 55 in a cohort exposed to, infected with or recovered from COVID-19 (not recorded which). Sequencing was performed on PBMCs or T cells enriched from blood (not recorded which). CDR3 in amino acids: CASSYRGTSGRIYNEQFF. CDR3 in DNA: TGTGCCAGCAGTTACCGAGGGACTAGCGGGAGGATCTACAATGAGCAGTTCTTC.